This T cell receptor beta chain was profiled in a study of blood T cell repertoires in COVID-19. The repertoire was sequenced with immunoSEQ multiplex PCR; TCRdb's copy has only in-frame clones and lacks some. The top ten hold approximately 1.3% of the sample, which has around 400,000 clones, about 88% seen once. This CDR3 is 16 amino acids long. Trimming shortened V by 2 bases and J by 7 bases, and 17 bases separated the two germline ends. Germline V lookup: CDR1 KGHSH, CDR2 LQKENI. This study enrolled people aged 18 to 89 from about 26 US geographic areas. Allocation to cohorts depended on clinical history reported by the participants. The study recruited exposed participants who had met a COVID-19 case within 2 weeks before entry.

The specimen sequenced was PBMCs or T cells enriched from blood (not recorded which). This receptor was obtained from a woman aged 18-29 years who had been exposed to COVID-19. This rearrangement joins TRBV18 to TRBJ1-4; D gene uncertain. Here the CDR3 reads CASSPNSNPGAEKLFF. CDR3 in DNA: TGTGCCAGCTCACCAAATTCAAACCCCGGTGCTGAAAAACTGTTTTTT. Full variable domain (outside the CDR3, taken from reference TRBV18 and TRBJ1-4): NAGVMQNPRHLVRRRGQEARLRCSPMKGHSHVYWYRQLPEEGLKFMVYLQKENIIDESGMPKERFSAEFPKEGPSILRIQQVVRGDSAAYFCASSPNSNPGAEKLFFGSGTQLSVL.